One and the same sample provided the 20 T cell receptor beta chains below, sequenced in a study of cytomegalovirus exposure and HLA in healthy donors. PCR employed 60 Vbeta and 13 Jbeta primers. Sequencing was performed with immunoSEQ multiplex PCR; in TCRdb, only in-frame clones are kept and a portion is missing. The sample has more than 100,000 clones, approximately 80% seen once. Sequenced sample: PBMCs. The origin of the receptors is a man between 45 and 60 years old in good health and CMV-seronegative.

This clone was seen a handful of times. The CDR3 spells CATSYGQDNSPLHF. The CDR3 nucleotides are TGTGCCACCAGCTACGGACAGGACAATTCACCCCTCCACTTT. The chain links TRBV15 to TRBJ1-6; 7 bases line up with TRBD1. The CDR3 length is 14 residues. J gave up 7 bases and V 5 bases, and 5 bases lay outside the gene matches. Germline CDR1 reads LNHNV; CDR2 reads YYDKDF (reference sequence).

The chain uses TRBV30 and TRBJ1-6, with 7 bases aligning to TRBD1. The germline V gene has CDR1 GTSNPN and CDR2 SVGIG (reference sequence). V was pared by 3 bases and J by 5 bases, with 7 bases of the junction left unmatched. This CDR3 is built from 15 residues. The CDR3 sequence is CAWRARDRDNSPLHF. DNA for the CDR3: TGTGCCTGGAGGGCTCGCGACAGGGATAATTCACCCCTCCACTTT.

This clone was detected a few times. This chain uses TRBV15 with TRBJ1-5; no reliable D call. The CDR3 is 15 amino acids. V lost 0 bases and J 7 bases, leaving 13 bases between the germline ends. Per germline, CDR1 LNHNV and CDR2 YYDKDF (reference sequence). The CDR3 nucleotides read TGTGCCACCAGCAGAGATCGCGGGGTGAACCAGCCCCAGCATTTT. It specifies CATSRDRGVNQPQHF. The full variable domain, rest sourced from reference TRBV15 and TRBJ1-5, is DAMVIQNPRYQVTQFGKPVTLSCSQTLNHNVMYWYQQKSSQAPKLLFHYYDKDFNNEADTPDNFQSRRPNTSFCFLDIRSPGLGDTAMYLCATSRDRGVNQPQHFGDGTRLSIL.

The chain joins TRBV10-2 to TRBJ2-1; possibly TRBD2 for D (5 bases). CDR1 is WSHSY, CDR2 SAAADI, per germline. This CDR3 spans 15 amino acids. V lost 3 bases, J lost 8 bases, and 17 bases lay in between. CDR3 in amino acids: CASSESGMLSYEQFF. CDR3 nucleotides: TGCGCCAGCAGTGAATCCGGGATGCTTAGCTATGAGCAGTTCTTC.

V is TRBV7-3 and J is TRBJ2-3; a weak D match, TRBD2 (5 bases). CDR3 length: 15 amino acids. Germline-derived CDR1 and CDR2 are SGHTA and FQGTGA. The V end was cut by 5 bases, the J end by 3 bases, with 15 bases between. Written as DNA, the CDR3 is TGTGCCAGCAGCCCAGAAAAGACGGGGACAGATACGCAGTATTTT. Amino acids: CASSPEKTGTDTQYF.

This clone appeared a single time. V is TRBV5-1 and J is TRBJ1-5; D might be TRBD1 (5 bases). This CDR3 region has 16 residues. Per germline, CDR1 SGHRS and CDR2 YFSETQ. Deletions cut 0 bases from V and 1 base from J, with 11 bases between. The CDR3 DNA sequence: TGCGCCAGCAGCTTGGGAGTTTCAGGGAGCAATCAGCCCCAGCATTTT. Its protein product is CASSLGVSGSNQPQHF.

The rearrangement links TRBV19 to TRBJ1-1, with a possible D match to TRBD1 (5 bases). Trimming shortened V by 2 bases and J by 4 bases, and 11 bases separated the two germline ends. From germline, CDR1 is LNHDA and CDR2 SQIVND (reference sequence). The length of the CDR3 is 14 residues. CDR3 sequence: CASSINPGGTEAFF. The CDR3 nucleotides are TGTGCCAGTAGTATAAATCCGGGGGGCACTGAAGCTTTCTTT. The full variable domain, its missing parts supplied by reference TRBV19 and TRBJ1-1, is DGGITQSPKYLFRKEGQNVTLSCEQNLNHDAMYWYRQDPGQGLRLIYYSQIVNDFQKGDIAEGYSVSREKKESFPLTVTSAQKNPTAFYLCASSINPGGTEAFFGQGTRLTVV.

This rearrangement joins TRBV5-1 to TRBJ2-2; TRBD2 agrees at 12 bases. CDR1 SGHRS and CDR2 YFSETQ come from the germline V gene. V lost 4 bases and J lost 0; bases outside the gene matches: 4. The CDR3 length is 17 residues. The CDR3 coding sequence is TGCGCCAGCAGCATGGGACTAGCGGGCGCGAACACCGGGGAGCTGTTTTTT. Translation: CASSMGLAGANTGELFF.

CDR3 loop: CAWRLDRGYEQYF. The CDR3 nucleotides read TGTGCCTGGCGCCTTGACAGGGGGTACGAGCAGTACTTC. The rearrangement uses TRBV30 and TRBJ2-7; 9 bases fit TRBD1. Trimming removed 5 bases from V and 4 bases from J; junction bases left unmatched: 6. The CDR3 contains 13 residues. In germline, CDR1 is GTSNPN, CDR2 SVGIG (reference sequence).

Here the CDR3 DNA reads TGTGCCTGGAGTGTTATCTCTGGAAACACCATATATTTT. Its translation is CAWSVISGNTIYF. The rearrangement uses TRBV30 and TRBJ1-3, with no clear D. CDR1 GTSNPN and CDR2 SVGIG come from the germline V gene (reference sequence). The V end lost 0 bases, the J end lost 0 bases, and 3 bases lay between the germline ends. The CDR3 is 13 residues long.

This clone appeared a few times. In nucleotides, the CDR3 is TGTGCCAGCAGTGAAGCAAGAGGGAACACCGGGGAGCTGTTTTTT. Its protein product is CASSEARGNTGELFF. The genes are TRBV2 and TRBJ2-2; D remains ambiguous. CDR3 length equals 15 residues. Per the germline V gene, CDR1 is SNHLY and CDR2 is FYNNEI. V was trimmed by 0 bases and J by 1 base, leaving 6 bases between them.

The rearrangement joins TRBV27 to TRBJ2-7; 8 bases align to TRBD2. The germline V gene encodes CDR1 MNHEY and CDR2 SMNVEV (reference sequence). V lost 5 bases and J lost 4; bases outside the gene matches: 4. CDR3 size: 13 residues. CDR3 coding DNA: TGTGCCAGCAGTCGGGGGGGACCGTACGAGCAGTACTTC. Its protein product is CASSRGGPYEQYF.

This clone has just one count. The CDR3 here is CASVGPTYEQYF. The CDR3 region has the DNA TGTGCCAGCGTGGGGCCGACCTACGAGCAGTACTTC. The J gene is TRBJ2-5, the V gene TRBV2; D perhaps matches TRBD1 (5 bases). The assigned J gene may be wrong: the sequence end matches TRBJ2-7 better. CDR1 is SNHLY and CDR2 is FYNNEI in the germline V gene. The length of the CDR3 is 12 residues.

This chain connects TRBV6-6 to TRBJ2-1, with a possible D match to TRBD2 (5 bases). Germline loops: CDR1 MNHNY, CDR2 SVGAGI (reference sequence). V dropped 0 bases and J dropped 7 bases, with 13 bases sitting between them. This CDR3 has 15 amino acids. DNA of the CDR3: TGTGCCAGCAGTTACTCAGATCGGACTCTAAATGAGCAGTTCTTC. Protein product: CASSYSDRTLNEQFF.

The J gene is TRBJ2-7, the V gene TRBV11-3; D is possibly TRBD1 (6 bases). V dropped 5 bases and J dropped 3 bases, with 11 bases sitting between them. The CDR3 has 13 residues. Per germline, CDR1 SGHNT and CDR2 YENEEA. CDR3 in amino acids: CASSAGQNYEQYF. The DNA for the CDR3 is TGTGCCAGCAGCGCAGGACAGAACTACGAGCAGTACTTC. The full variable domain, with the rest looked up from reference TRBV11-3 and TRBJ2-7, is EAGVVQSPRYKIIEKKQPVAFWCNPISGHNTLYWYLQNLGQGPELLIRYENEEAVDDSQLPKDRFSAERLKGVDSTLKIQPAELGDSAVYLCASSAGQNYEQYFGPGTRLTVT.

The chain couples TRBV5-1 to TRBJ2-1, with 10 bases lining up with TRBD2. V was clipped by 9 bases and J by 6 bases; unmatched bases: 6. CDR1 and CDR2 (germline): SGHRS, YFSETQ. This CDR3 has 13 amino acids. CDR3 nucleotides: TGCGCCACCAGGACTAGCGGCATCAATGAGCAGTTCTTC. Its protein is CATRTSGINEQFF.

The rearrangement joins TRBV5-1 to TRBJ2-4; maybe TRBD2 (5 bases). Germline CDR1 SGHRS, CDR2 YFSETQ. Trimming removed 4 bases at V and 3 bases at J, with 11 bases between. This CDR3 has 14 amino acids. CDR3 loop: CASSLTRGKNIQYF. The DNA for the CDR3 is TGCGCCAGCAGCCTGACCCGGGGCAAAAACATTCAGTACTTC.

The genes are TRBV7-2 and TRBJ2-5; weak D call: TRBD2 (6 bases). Germline values: CDR1 SGHTA, CDR2 FQGNSA. This CDR3 comprises 18 residues. Between the trimmed V and J ends, which lost 5 bases and 1 base, there was a span of 23 bases. CDR3 DNA: TGTGCCAGCAGCAAATCCCGCCCACACGCGCGGGGCCAAGAGACCCAGTACTTC. Its protein product is CASSKSRPHARGQETQYF.

The J gene is TRBJ1-4, the V gene TRBV6-4; D not certain. CDR3 length: 15 amino acids. Germline V gene lookup returns CDR1 MRHNA and CDR2 SNTAGT. V dropped 0 bases and J dropped 3 bases, with 8 bases sitting between them. This chain's CDR3 is CASSDSGLPNEKLFF. CDR3 coding DNA: TGTGCCAGCAGTGACTCGGGCCTTCCTAATGAAAAACTGTTTTTT.

The rearrangement joins TRBV19 to TRBJ1-5; 8 positions agree with TRBD1. In germline, CDR1 is LNHDA, CDR2 SQIVND (reference sequence). The CDR3 is 15 amino acids. V was clipped by 4 bases and J by 1 base; unmatched bases: 3. Here the CDR3 reads CASSNRQGSNQPQHF. The CDR3 DNA sequence: TGTGCCAGTAGTAATCGACAGGGGAGCAATCAGCCCCAGCATTTT.